These 8 T cell receptor beta chains share one sample of origin, sequenced in a study of post-analysis software for immune sequencing data. The study, taken as a whole, reports: Controls showed lower frequencies than patients for several TRBV segments, and TRBV5-6, TRBV5-1 and TRBV20-1 were among these.

What these receptors recognize is not known. Unique molecular identifiers were built into the TCR beta cDNA libraries. TCRdb itself ran the PCR reads through MiXCR, one entry per CDR3 protein. The table shows about 400,000 distinct CDR3 sequences, with less than 35% occurring only once. Sequencing was carried out using blood. These receptors came from a girl aged 5 to 17 with multiple sclerosis.

This chain joins TRBV7-2 and TRBJ1-1, with D uncertain. Trimming removed 1 base at V and 7 bases at J, with 13 bases between. CDR3 length equals 14 residues. Germline V CDR1 and CDR2: SGHTA, FQGNSA. CDR3 sequence: CASSLEGWAGEAFF. As DNA, the CDR3 is TGTGCCAGCAGCTTAGAGGGCTGGGCAGGTGAAGCTTTCTTT. The whole variable domain, filled in from reference TRBV7-2 and TRBJ1-1, reads GAGVSQSPSNKVTEKGKDVELRCDPISGHTALYWYRQSLGQGLEFLIYFQGNSAPDKSGLPSDRFSAERTGGSVSTLTIQRTQQEDSAVYLCASSLEGWAGEAFFGQGTRLTVV.

This clonotype was observed a handful of times. The chain is built from TRBV20-1 and TRBJ1-2; TRBD1 matches 8 bases. The germline V gene encodes CDR1 DFQATT and CDR2 SNEGSKA (reference sequence). The junction had 11 bases not matched to a gene; V was cut back by 6 bases and J by 5 bases. The CDR3 has 14 amino acids. The CDR3 sequence is CSARETGVGYGYTF. The DNA for the CDR3 is TGCAGTGCCCGTGAGACAGGGGTAGGATATGGCTACACCTTC.

In this sample, this clonotype turned up once. DNA for the CDR3: TGTGCCAGCAGCTTAGAAGTAAGGTCTATTGAGCAGTTCTTC. Its protein is CASSLEVRSIEQFF. The rearrangement links TRBV7-2 to TRBJ2-1; D uncertain. From germline, CDR1 is SGHTA and CDR2 FQGNSA. This CDR3 has 14 residues. Trimming left V 1 base short and J 9 bases short, with 13 bases between.

This chain joins TRBV6-1 and TRBJ2-3; D perhaps matches TRBD1 (6 bases). CDR3 size: 15 residues. CDR1 and CDR2 from the germline V gene are MNHNS and SASEGT. V lost 6 bases to trimming and J lost 6 bases, with 19 bases between them. The CDR3 is CASRIQGERGDTQYF. As DNA, the CDR3 is TGTGCCAGCAGAATACAGGGAGAGAGGGGGGATACGCAGTATTTT.

V is TRBV4-2 and J is TRBJ2-7; D may be TRBD1 (6 bases). The V gene's germline CDR1 is LGHNA and CDR2 YNFKEQ. This CDR3 is built from 15 residues. Trimming took off 5 bases at V and 7 bases at J, with 21 bases between the two ends. CDR3 DNA sequence: TGTGCCAGCAGCGCAAGCAGGTATTGGGACAATGAGCAGTACTTC. This encodes CASSASRYWDNEQYF.

This clonotype showed up just a few times. The chain employs TRBV6-6 and TRBJ1-2, with 12 bases that match TRBD1. V lost 5 bases to trimming and J lost 7 bases; unmatched junction nucleotides: 8. Germline-derived CDR1 and CDR2 are MNHNY and SVGAGI (reference sequence). The CDR3 runs 15 residues. The CDR3 protein is CASSTPGQGASGYTF. CDR3 nucleotides: TGTGCCAGCAGTACACCGGGACAGGGGGCGAGTGGCTACACCTTC.

The rearrangement uses TRBV12-3 or TRBV12-4 and TRBJ2-2; no firm D call. The CDR3 has 14 amino acids. V was shortened by 7 bases and J by 3 bases, with 12 bases between the two germline ends. The CDR3 DNA follows: TGTGCCAGCACTCGGACGGACCACACCGGGGAGCTGTTTTTT. It encodes CASTRTDHTGELFF.

This chain links TRBV28 with TRBJ1-1; 7 bases match TRBD1. Germline lookup yields CDR1 MDHEN and CDR2 SYDVKM. The V gene end was trimmed by 4 bases and the J gene end by 1 base; junction bases not matched to a gene: 12. This CDR3 region has 17 residues. The CDR3 DNA sequence: TGTGCCAGCAGTTGGTGGGGTTCAGGGGGAAAGAACACTGAAGCTTTCTTT. Its translation: CASSWWGSGGKNTEAFF.